This T cell receptor beta chain is from a study of blood T cell repertoires in COVID-19. Background on the study: COVID-19 samples from acute and convalescent phases originated in the United States, Italy and Spain. Sources were T cells, B-cell-depleted T cells, or PBMCs; the material itself was cDNA or gDNA.

In the authors' workflow: Researchers report that nucleated cell counts were estimated from reference gene primer amplification. Data came from immunoSEQ multiplex PCR; TCRdb stores just in-frame clones and leaves some out. V, J and clone size were drawn from that table, and D and trimming were deduced from the DNA. This sample yields 210,000 or so clones, of which about 86% are seen a single time; roughly 1.5% belongs to the top ten. With 5 bases removed from V and 6 bases from J, the gap between germline ends came to 18 bases. The germline V gene has CDR1 SGHTA and CDR2 FQGTGA. The CDR3 loop spans 15 amino acids.

Sequencing used peripheral blood. The chain is built from TRBV7-3 and TRBJ2-3; D perhaps matches TRBD1 (5 bases). The sequence came from a man aged 18 to 29 with active or convalescent COVID-19. CDR3 DNA: TGTGCCAGCAGCCTAAAGGGCAACCCAGGGGATACGCAGTATTTT. Its translation is CASSLKGNPGDTQYF.